The present T cell receptor (beta chain) was sequenced within a study of T cell responses to AZD1222 COVID-19 vaccine. Study results and caveats: Females outnumbered males among donors, who were mostly white British; clonal diversity was possibly underestimated.

About this clone itself: The antigen remains undetermined.

CDR1 is SNHLY, CDR2 FYNNEI, per germline. Germline trimming cut 6 bases from V and 2 bases from J; bases unmatched to any gene: 5. This CDR3 region has 15 residues. Clones were read by immunoSEQ multiplex PCR, and TCRdb kept only the in-frame ones, dropping some. Here the sample spans 180,000 or so clones, about nine tenths being singletons. This TCR came from an adult who received the AZD1222 COVID-19 vaccine. This chain joins TRBV2 and TRBJ2-1; the match to TRBD2 covers 9 bases. Here the sequenced sample was peripheral blood, taken 28 days after the second AZD1222 dose. The CDR3 protein is CASSPLAGAYNEQFF. The CDR3, as DNA: TGTGCCAGCAGCCCATTAGCGGGGGCCTACAATGAGCAGTTCTTC.